The 4 T cell receptor beta chains reported below all come from one sample, sequenced in a study of blood T cell repertoires in COVID-19. Some clones are missing from TCRdb's copy, which holds only in-frame ones; the method was immunoSEQ multiplex PCR. The repertoire holds more than 50,000 clones, with 90% as singletons. The sequencing sample was made of peripheral blood. The origin of the receptors is a woman aged 40 to 50 with active COVID-19.

The chain joins TRBV5-1 to TRBJ2-1; a possible D gene is TRBD2 (6 bases). Germline-derived CDR1 and CDR2 are SGHRS and YFSETQ. The ends were cut back, 4 bases at V and 8 bases at J, with 19 bases in the middle. The CDR3 consists of 15 residues. CDR3 sequence reads: CASSPSFWRDDEQFF. The CDR3 nucleotides read TGCGCCAGCAGCCCCTCTTTTTGGAGGGATGATGAGCAGTTCTTC.

The chain combines TRBV19 with TRBJ2-7, with D unresolved. The ends were cut back, 3 bases at V and 6 bases at J, with 12 bases in the middle. Germline values: CDR1 LNHDA, CDR2 SQIVND (reference sequence). The CDR3 length is 13 residues. CDR3 amino acids: CASSMERSGEQYF. CDR3 in DNA: TGTGCCAGTAGTATGGAACGGAGTGGCGAGCAGTACTTC. The full variable domain, with the rest looked up from reference TRBV19 and TRBJ2-7, is DGGITQSPKYLFRKEGQNVTLSCEQNLNHDAMYWYRQDPGQGLRLIYYSQIVNDFQKGDIAEGYSVSREKKESFPLTVTSAQKNPTAFYLCASSMERSGEQYFGPGTRLTVT.

The V and J genes are TRBV5-8 and TRBJ2-7; possibly TRBD1 for D (5 bases). The CDR3 contains 15 residues. Germline V gene sequence: CDR1 SGHTS, CDR2 YDEGEE. V was pared by 0 bases and J by 0 bases, with 10 bases between. The CDR3 nucleotides are TGTGCCAGCAGCTTGGGACAGCCGTCCTCCTACGAGCAGTACTTC. Protein product: CASSLGQPSSYEQYF.

The chain links TRBV19 to TRBJ2-3; TRBD2 might be the D (5 bases). Per germline, CDR1 LNHDA and CDR2 SQIVND (reference sequence). The CDR3 is made up of 14 amino acids. V was pared by 4 bases and J by 3 bases, with 11 bases between. CDR3 loop: CASSNGEQTDTQYF. DNA of the CDR3: TGTGCCAGTAGTAACGGGGAGCAAACAGATACGCAGTATTTT.